This T cell receptor (beta chain) was documented in a study of blood T cell repertoires in COVID-19. On the study more broadly: PBMCs, B-cell-depleted T cells, or T cells were the source of the cDNA or gDNA that made up the material.

The germline CDR1 and CDR2 sequences are SEHNR and FQNEAQ (reference sequence). The junction had 7 bases not matched to a gene; V was cut back by 7 bases and J by 2 bases. The CDR3 sequence is 14 residues long. Authors' data handling: Reference gene primers were amplified, and this amplification served to estimate nucleated cell counts. TCRdb keeps only in-frame clones here, not all; method: immunoSEQ multiplex PCR. The V and J calls and clone size come from that table; D and trimming were worked out from the DNA. This table holds approximately 79,000 clones, around 84% found once. This clone came up once.

The chain joins TRBV7-9 to TRBJ2-5; 7 bases match TRBD2. This clonotype originated in a woman in her forties or fifties with acute or convalescent COVID-19. The sequenced material came from peripheral blood. The CDR3: CASTTLADQETQYF. CDR3 bases: TGTGCCAGCACCACGCTAGCGGATCAAGAGACCCAGTACTTC.